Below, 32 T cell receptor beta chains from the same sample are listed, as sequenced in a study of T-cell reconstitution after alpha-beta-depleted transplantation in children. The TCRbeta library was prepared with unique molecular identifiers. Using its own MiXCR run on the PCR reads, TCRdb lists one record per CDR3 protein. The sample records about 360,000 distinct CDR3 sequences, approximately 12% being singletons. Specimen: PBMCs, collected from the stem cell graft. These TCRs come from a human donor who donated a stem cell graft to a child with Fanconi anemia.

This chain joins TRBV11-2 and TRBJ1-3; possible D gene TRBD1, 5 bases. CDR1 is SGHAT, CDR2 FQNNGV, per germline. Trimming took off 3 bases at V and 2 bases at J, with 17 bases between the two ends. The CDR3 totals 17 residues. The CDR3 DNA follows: TGTGCCAGCAGCTTCGACCTAGTCCTGGGGGCTGGAAACACCATATATTTT. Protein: CASSFDLVLGAGNTIYF.

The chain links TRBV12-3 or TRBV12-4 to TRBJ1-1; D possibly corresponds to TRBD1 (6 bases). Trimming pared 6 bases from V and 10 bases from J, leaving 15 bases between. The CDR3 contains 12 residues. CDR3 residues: CASSLDRGGAFF. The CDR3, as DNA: TGTGCCAGCAGCCTGGACAGAGGAGGAGCTTTCTTT.

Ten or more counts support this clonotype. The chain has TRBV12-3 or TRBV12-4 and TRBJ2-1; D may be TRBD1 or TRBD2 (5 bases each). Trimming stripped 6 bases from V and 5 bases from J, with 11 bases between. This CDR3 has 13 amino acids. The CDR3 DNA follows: TGTGCCAGCAGCCGGGACGCGAACAATGAGCAGTTCTTC. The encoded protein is CASSRDANNEQFF.

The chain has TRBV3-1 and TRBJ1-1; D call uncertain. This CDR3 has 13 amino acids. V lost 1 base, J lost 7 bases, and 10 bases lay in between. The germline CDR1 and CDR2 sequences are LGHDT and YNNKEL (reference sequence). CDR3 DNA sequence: TGTGCCAGCAGCCAAGGCGCGACCCTTGAAGCTTTCTTT. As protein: CASSQGATLEAFF.

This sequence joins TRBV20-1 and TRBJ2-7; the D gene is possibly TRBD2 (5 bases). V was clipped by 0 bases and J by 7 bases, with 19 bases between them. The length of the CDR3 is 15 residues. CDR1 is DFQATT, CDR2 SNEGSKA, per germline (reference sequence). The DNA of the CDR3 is TGCAGTGCTAGAGATACGAGTTCAGCTACTAGGGAGCAGTACTTC. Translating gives CSARDTSSATREQYF.

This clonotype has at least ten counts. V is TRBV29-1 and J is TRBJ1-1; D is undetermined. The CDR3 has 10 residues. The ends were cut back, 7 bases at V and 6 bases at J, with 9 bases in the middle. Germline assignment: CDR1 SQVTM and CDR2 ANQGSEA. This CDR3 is CSAHGAEAFF. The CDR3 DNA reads TGCAGCGCCCACGGCGCTGAAGCTTTCTTT.

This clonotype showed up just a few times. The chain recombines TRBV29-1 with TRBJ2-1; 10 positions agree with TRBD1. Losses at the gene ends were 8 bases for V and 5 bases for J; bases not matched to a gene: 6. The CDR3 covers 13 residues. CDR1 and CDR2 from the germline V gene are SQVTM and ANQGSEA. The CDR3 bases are TGCAGCTACGACAGGGGGCTGAACAATGAGCAGTTCTTC. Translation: CSYDRGLNNEQFF.

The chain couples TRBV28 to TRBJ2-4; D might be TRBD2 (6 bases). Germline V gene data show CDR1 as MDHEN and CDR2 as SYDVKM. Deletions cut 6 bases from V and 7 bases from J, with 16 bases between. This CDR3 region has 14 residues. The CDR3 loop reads CASSPGLRANIQYF. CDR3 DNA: TGTGCCAGCAGCCCGGGACTGCGGGCGAACATTCAGTACTTC.

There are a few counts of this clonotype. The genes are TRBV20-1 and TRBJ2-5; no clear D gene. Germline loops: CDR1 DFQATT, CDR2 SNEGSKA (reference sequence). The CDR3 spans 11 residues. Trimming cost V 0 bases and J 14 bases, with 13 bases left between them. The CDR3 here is CSARDSRRHYF. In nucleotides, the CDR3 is TGCAGTGCTAGAGATAGCCGGAGACATTACTTC.

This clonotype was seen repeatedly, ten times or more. In DNA form, the CDR3 reads TGTGCCAGCAAGACGGGCACAGATACGCAGTATTTT. It encodes CASKTGTDTQYF. The chain links TRBV11-2 to TRBJ2-3; D remains ambiguous. The CDR3 covers 12 residues. Germline V lookup: CDR1 SGHAT, CDR2 FQNNGV. Trimming stripped 7 bases from V and 1 base from J, with 6 bases between.

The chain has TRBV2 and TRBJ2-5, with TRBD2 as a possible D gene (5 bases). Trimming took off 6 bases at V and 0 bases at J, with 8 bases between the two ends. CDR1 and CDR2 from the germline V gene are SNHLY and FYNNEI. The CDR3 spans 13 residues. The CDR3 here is CASSSGYQETQYF. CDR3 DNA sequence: TGTGCCAGCAGCTCGGGGTACCAAGAGACCCAGTACTTC.

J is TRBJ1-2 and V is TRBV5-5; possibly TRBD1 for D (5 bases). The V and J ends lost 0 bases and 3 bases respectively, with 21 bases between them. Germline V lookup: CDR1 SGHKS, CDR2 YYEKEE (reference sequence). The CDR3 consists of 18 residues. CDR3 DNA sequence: TGTGCCAGCAGCTTGGCCGCGACAGCGAGTTCCTCTTACTATGGCTACACCTTC. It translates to CASSLAATASSSYYGYTF.

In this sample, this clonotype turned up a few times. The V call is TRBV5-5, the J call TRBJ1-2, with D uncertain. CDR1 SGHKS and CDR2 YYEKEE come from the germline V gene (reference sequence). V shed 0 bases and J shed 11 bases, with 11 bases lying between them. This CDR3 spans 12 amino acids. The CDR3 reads CASSLEPVLYTF. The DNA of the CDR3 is TGTGCCAGCAGCTTGGAGCCGGTTTTGTACACCTTC.

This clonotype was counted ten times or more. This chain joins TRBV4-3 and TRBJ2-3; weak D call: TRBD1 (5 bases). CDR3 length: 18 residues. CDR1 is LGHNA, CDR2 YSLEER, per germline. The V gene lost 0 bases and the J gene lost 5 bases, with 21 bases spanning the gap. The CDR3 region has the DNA TGCGCCAGCAGCCAAGACCTCCTTAGGGGCCACGGAATAGATACGCAGTATTTT. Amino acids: CASSQDLLRGHGIDTQYF.

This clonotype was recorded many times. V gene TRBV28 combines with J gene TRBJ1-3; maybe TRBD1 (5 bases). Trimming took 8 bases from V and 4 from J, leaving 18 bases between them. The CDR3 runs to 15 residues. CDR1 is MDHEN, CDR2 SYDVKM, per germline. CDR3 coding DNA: TGTGCCAGCTCTGCTATCGGAGGGGCCGGAAACACCATATATTTT. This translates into CASSAIGGAGNTIYF.

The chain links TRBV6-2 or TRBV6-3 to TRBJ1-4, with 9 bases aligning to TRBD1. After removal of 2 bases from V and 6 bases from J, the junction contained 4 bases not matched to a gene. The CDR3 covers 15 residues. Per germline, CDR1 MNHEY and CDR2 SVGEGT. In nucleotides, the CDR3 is TGTGCCAGCAGTTACCCGACAGGGGGGCATGAAAAACTGTTTTTT. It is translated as CASSYPTGGHEKLFF.

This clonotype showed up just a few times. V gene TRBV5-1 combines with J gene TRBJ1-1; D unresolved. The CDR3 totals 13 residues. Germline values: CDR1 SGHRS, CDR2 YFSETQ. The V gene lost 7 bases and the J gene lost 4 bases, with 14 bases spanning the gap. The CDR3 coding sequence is TGCGCCAGCGGAGGAACTCGGAGCACTGAAGCTTTCTTT. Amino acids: CASGGTRSTEAFF.

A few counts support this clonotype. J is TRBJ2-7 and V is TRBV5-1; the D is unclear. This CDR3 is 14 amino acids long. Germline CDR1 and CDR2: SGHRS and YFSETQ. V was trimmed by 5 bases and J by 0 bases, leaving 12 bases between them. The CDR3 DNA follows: TGCGCCAGCAGAAAGGAAGCGAGCTCCTACGAGCAGTACTTC. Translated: CASRKEASSYEQYF. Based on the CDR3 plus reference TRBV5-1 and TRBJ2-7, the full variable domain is KAGVTQTPRYLIKTRGQQVTLSCSPISGHRSVSWYQQTPGQGLQFLFEYFSETQRNKGNFPGRFSGRQFSNSRSEMNVSTLELGDSALYLCASRKEASSYEQYFGPGTRLTVT.

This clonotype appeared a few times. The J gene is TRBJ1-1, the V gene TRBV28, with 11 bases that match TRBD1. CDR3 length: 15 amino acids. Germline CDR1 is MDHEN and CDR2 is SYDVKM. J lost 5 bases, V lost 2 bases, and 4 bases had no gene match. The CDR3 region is CASSLGTGGRTEAFF. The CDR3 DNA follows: TGTGCCAGCAGTTTAGGGACAGGGGGGCGGACTGAAGCTTTCTTT.

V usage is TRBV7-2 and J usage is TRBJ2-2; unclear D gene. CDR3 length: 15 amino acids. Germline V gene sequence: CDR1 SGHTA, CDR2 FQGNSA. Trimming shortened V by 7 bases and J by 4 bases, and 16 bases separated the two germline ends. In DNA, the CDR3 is TGTGCCAGCACCAAAGGAAGGTCTCTCACCGGGGAGCTGTTTTTT. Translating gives CASTKGRSLTGELFF.

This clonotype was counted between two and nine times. CDR3 loop: CASSVTGGDEKLFF. The CDR3 nucleotides read TGTGCCAGCAGCGTCACAGGGGGTGATGAAAAACTGTTTTTT. This rearrangement joins TRBV21-1 to TRBJ1-4; the table names TRBD1, a call not compared with the DNA. TRBV21-1 is labeled a pseudogene. The CDR3 is 14 amino acids.

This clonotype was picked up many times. The CDR3 bases are TGTGCCAGCAGTTCCCCACCTTACAATGAGCAGTTCTTC. It specifies CASSSPPYNEQFF. The chain combines TRBV27 with TRBJ2-1; D gene ambiguous. Germline lookup yields CDR1 MNHEY and CDR2 SMNVEV (reference sequence). V was cut by 4 bases and J by 4 bases, with 8 bases left in between. This CDR3 comprises 13 residues.

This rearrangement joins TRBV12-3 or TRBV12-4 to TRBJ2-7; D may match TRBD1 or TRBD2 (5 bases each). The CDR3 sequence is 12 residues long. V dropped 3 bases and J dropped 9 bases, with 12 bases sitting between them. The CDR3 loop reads CASSFASRGQYF. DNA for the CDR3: TGTGCCAGCAGTTTTGCGTCGAGGGGGCAGTACTTC.

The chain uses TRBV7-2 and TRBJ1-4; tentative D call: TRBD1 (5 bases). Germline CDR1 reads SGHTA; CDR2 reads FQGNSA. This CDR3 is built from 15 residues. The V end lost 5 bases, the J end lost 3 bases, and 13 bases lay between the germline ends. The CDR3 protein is CASSIPVGPNEKLFF. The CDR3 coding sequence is TGTGCCAGCAGCATCCCCGTGGGGCCTAATGAAAAACTGTTTTTT.

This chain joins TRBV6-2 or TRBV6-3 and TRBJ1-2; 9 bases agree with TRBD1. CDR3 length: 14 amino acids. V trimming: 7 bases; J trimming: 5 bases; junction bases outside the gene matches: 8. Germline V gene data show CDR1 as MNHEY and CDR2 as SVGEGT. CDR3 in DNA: TGTGCCAGCACCTTGACAGGGGGAGAATATGGCTACACCTTC. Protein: CASTLTGGEYGYTF.

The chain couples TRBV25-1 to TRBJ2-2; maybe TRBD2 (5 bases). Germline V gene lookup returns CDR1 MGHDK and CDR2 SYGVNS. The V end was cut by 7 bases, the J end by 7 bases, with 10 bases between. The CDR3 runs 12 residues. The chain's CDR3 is CASIDGVGELFF. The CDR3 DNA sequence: TGTGCCAGCATAGACGGGGTCGGGGAGCTGTTTTTT.

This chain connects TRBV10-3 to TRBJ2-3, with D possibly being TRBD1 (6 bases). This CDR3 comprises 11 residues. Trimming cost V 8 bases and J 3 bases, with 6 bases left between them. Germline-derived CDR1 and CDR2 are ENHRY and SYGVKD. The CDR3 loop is CAIGTTDTQYF. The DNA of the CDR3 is TGTGCCATCGGGACAACAGATACGCAGTATTTT.

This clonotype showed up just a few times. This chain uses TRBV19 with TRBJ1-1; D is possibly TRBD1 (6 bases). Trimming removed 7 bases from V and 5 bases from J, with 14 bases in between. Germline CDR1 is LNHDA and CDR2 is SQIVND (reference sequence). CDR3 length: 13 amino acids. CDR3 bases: TGTGCCAGTATCAACAGGGATGGGACTGAAGCTTTCTTT. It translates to CASINRDGTEAFF.

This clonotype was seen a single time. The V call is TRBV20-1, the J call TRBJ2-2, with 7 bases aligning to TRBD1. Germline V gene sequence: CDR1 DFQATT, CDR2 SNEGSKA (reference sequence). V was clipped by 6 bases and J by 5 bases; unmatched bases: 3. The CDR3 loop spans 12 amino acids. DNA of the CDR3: TGCAGTGCAACCAGGGGGACCGGGGAGCTGTTTTTT. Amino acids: CSATRGTGELFF.

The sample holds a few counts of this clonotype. The CDR3 nucleotides are TGCGCCAGCAGCCCCTACTCAACCTCCTACGAGCAGTACTTC. It codes for CASSPYSTSYEQYF. The chain joins TRBV4-3 to TRBJ2-7; no definite D call. Germline V gene data show CDR1 as LGHNA and CDR2 as YSLEER. Trimming removed 4 bases from V and 0 bases from J, with 10 bases in between. This CDR3 has 14 amino acids.

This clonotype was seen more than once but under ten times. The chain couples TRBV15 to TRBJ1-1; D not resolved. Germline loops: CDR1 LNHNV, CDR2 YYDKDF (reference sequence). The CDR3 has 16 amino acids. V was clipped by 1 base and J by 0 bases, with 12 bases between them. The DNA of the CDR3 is TGTGCCACCAGCAGAGGGGTTGGAGAATTGAACACTGAAGCTTTCTTT. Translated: CATSRGVGELNTEAFF.

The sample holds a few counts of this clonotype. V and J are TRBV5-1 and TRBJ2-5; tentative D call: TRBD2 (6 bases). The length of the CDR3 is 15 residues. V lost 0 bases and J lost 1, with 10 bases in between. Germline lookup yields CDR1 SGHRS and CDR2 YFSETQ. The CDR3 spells CASSLAGGPQETQYF. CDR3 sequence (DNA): TGCGCCAGCAGCTTGGCCGGAGGGCCCCAAGAGACCCAGTACTTC.